A selection of T cell receptor beta chains follows, all from one sample in a study of T cells after yellow fever vaccination. TCRdb analysed the 5' RACE reads with MiXCR anew, one entry per CDR3 protein. The table lists around 310,000 distinct CDR3 sequences, 8.7% of them singletons. The specimen comprised PBMCs, sampled on the day of the first yellow fever vaccination. These TCRs come from a man between 18 and 35 years old who received the YFV17D yellow fever vaccine. CDR3s leave out the opening cysteine and the closing phenylalanine or tryptophan. The order of the fields is J gene, V gene, CDR3 protein.

>TRBJ1-5|TRBV20-1
SASWSPGQSQH
>TRBJ1-6|TRBV7-2
ASSLVRRSPLH
>TRBJ1-1|TRBV5-1
ASSFEEYSEAF
>TRBJ2-3|TRBV12-3/TRBV12-4
ASQKDRFTDTQY
>TRBJ2-7|TRBV20-1
SATPVAGNYEQY
>TRBJ2-1|TRBV7-2
ASSLSARRGGDEQF
>TRBJ1-3|TRBV10-3
AISAPDRTPSGNTIY
>TRBJ2-1|TRBV6-2/TRBV6-3
ASSYHASYNEQF
>TRBJ2-5|TRBV5-1
ASSPFGGNQETQY
>TRBJ2-5|TRBV18
ASSPNRGDGETQY
>TRBJ2-7|TRBV12-3/TRBV12-4
ASSLRDRLNYEQY
>TRBJ2-3|TRBV7-2
ASSQRGPLSTDTQY
>TRBJ2-1|TRBV5-5
ASSLGSWDEQF
>TRBJ2-2|TRBV6-1
ASEDLQGANTGELF
>TRBJ2-7|TRBV29-1
SVSLDYEQY
>TRBJ2-3|TRBV5-1
ASSSGLAGGLFRTDTQY
>TRBJ1-5|TRBV20-1
SAKRPGAQPQH
>TRBJ2-3|TRBV7-9
ASSWTGGTDTQY
>TRBJ2-2|TRBV2
ASSAVGPNTGELF
>TRBJ2-3|TRBV9
ATSPSSGGLADTQY
>TRBJ2-1|TRBV12-3/TRBV12-4
ASTVNQDSYNEQF
>TRBJ1-5|TRBV6-2/TRBV6-3
ASSSWTDSNQPQH
>TRBJ2-1|TRBV20-1
SARDPGLAGAYNEQF
>TRBJ2-5|TRBV7-2
ASSLGPRLTEETQY
>TRBJ1-6|TRBV2
ASSGQGMDNSPLH
>TRBJ1-2|TRBV5-6
ASSPRGPYGYT
>TRBJ2-3|TRBV7-6
ASSFLTSVSTDTQY
>TRBJ2-1|TRBV6-6
ASTQKGYNEQF
>TRBJ2-7|TRBV27
ASSEGLAGYEQY
>TRBJ1-1|TRBV3-1
ASSPRDSHRRAF
>TRBJ1-1|TRBV11-2
ASSAPRDSSRREAF
>TRBJ2-3|TRBV6-1
ATGTSGGGDTQY
>TRBJ2-1|TRBV20-1
SARDPGGFYNEQF
>TRBJ2-7|TRBV7-2
ASSFRDYYEQY
>TRBJ1-4|TRBV7-2
ASSLGTVLREKLF
>TRBJ2-3|TRBV4-3
ASSQELETDTQY
>TRBJ1-6|TRBV5-1
ASSLNWGQSSYNSPLH
>TRBJ1-5|TRBV12-3/TRBV12-4
ASTITGGQPQH
>TRBJ2-7|TRBV11-2
ASSLQQGESYEQY
>TRBJ1-2|TRBV3-1
ASSPRTGPRIGYT
>TRBJ1-2|TRBV7-9
ASSLGAPNYGYT
>TRBJ1-6|TRBV18
ASSRDRSSYNSPLH
>TRBJ2-4|TRBV12-3/TRBV12-4
ASKAYSGGGTGAKNIQY
>TRBJ2-3|TRBV7-3
ASSSRGGASTDTQY
>TRBJ2-1|TRBV20-1
SARLSGYEQF
>TRBJ2-7|TRBV11-2
ASSLEAGRFHEQY
>TRBJ1-4|TRBV12-3/TRBV12-4
ATLGGAEKLF
>TRBJ2-5|TRBV20-1
SASFAGVSETQY
>TRBJ2-5|TRBV20-1
SVTGSAETQY
>TRBJ1-1|TRBV6-2/TRBV6-3
ASSYHEMNTEAF
>TRBJ2-3|TRBV6-1
ASRTGYTDTQY